This TCR beta chain was profiled in a study of CD8+ T cells in alopecia areata. Overall study: Treated individuals took tofacitinib by mouth, 5 to 10 mg twice daily. Study-wide results and caveats: In scalp, tofacitinib significantly decreased clonality and expanded CD8+ clones among the top 100.

RNA was extracted and reverse transcribed into cDNA as the sequencing template. TCRdb keeps only in-frame clones here, not all; method: immunoSEQ multiplex PCR. The table shows about 210,000 clones, with 40% to 45% occurring only once. V trimming: 6 bases; J trimming: 8 bases; junction bases outside the gene matches: 14. The length of the CDR3 is 15 residues. Germline CDR1 MNHEY, CDR2 SVGAGI. The table lists this clone with a few counts. Its antigen remains unknown. Treatment described: oral pan-JAK inhibitor, 5-10 mg twice daily. The sample consisted of CD4+ T cells sorted from blood, taken at approximately week 37, from a patient treated with tofacitinib. The origin of this receptor is a human donor with alopecia areata. The chain carries TRBV6-5 and TRBJ2-3; 7 bases fit TRBD2. For the CDR3, the DNA is TGTGCCAGCAGACCAACTAGCGCGGTGGGCCCTACGCAGTATTTT. Its translation: CASRPTSAVGPTQYF.